One and the same sample provided the 13 T cell receptor beta chains below, sequenced in a study of tumor and adjacent non-tumor tissue in lung cancer. A modified ARM-PCR protocol with three rounds of nested PCR amplified TCRbeta. TCRdb reanalysed the multiplex PCR reads using MiXCR and keeps one entry per CDR3 protein. The sample lists approximately 120,000 distinct CDR3 sequences; about 66% were seen once. The template was RNA from unsorted bulk tissue. Sequenced material: lung tumor tissue. The receptor source for this set is a man younger than 45 with non-small cell lung cancer.

This clonotype was counted ten times or more. The chain links TRBV30 to TRBJ2-3; TRBD2 matches at 13 bases. V was clipped by 0 bases and J by 4 bases; unmatched bases: 1. The CDR3 sequence is 15 residues long. Per the germline V gene, CDR1 is GTSNPN and CDR2 is SVGIG (reference sequence). The CDR3 bases are TGTGCCTGGAGTGTACTAGCGGGAGGGCCAGATACGCAGTATTTT. Translation: CAWSVLAGGPDTQYF. The full variable domain, in which reference TRBV30 and TRBJ2-3 provide the parts outside the CDR3, is SQTIHQWPATLVQPVGSPLSLECTVEGTSNPNLYWYRQAAGRGLQLLFYSVGIGQISSEVPQNLSASRPQDRQFILSSKKLLLSDSGFYLCAWSVLAGGPDTQYFGPGTRLTVL.

With respect to this clonotype: This clone may be a read error of a much larger clone one base away. This chain uses TRBV20-1 with TRBJ1-1; no definite D call. The CDR3 is 16 residues long. Germline V lookup: CDR1 DFQATT, CDR2 SNEGSKA (reference sequence). V shed 2 bases and J shed 0 bases, with 16 bases lying between them. For the CDR3, the DNA is TGCAGTGCTAGACTGCGCGGCCGGCCGGTGAACACTGAAGCTTTCTTT. Translation gives CSARLRGRPVNTEAFF.

Turning to this clonotype: One end of the junction is discordant with germline, which a read error may explain. J is TRBJ1-2 and V is TRBV6-2 or TRBV6-3; D might be TRBD1 (5 bases). The germline V gene encodes CDR1 MNHEY and CDR2 SVGEGT. This CDR3 region has 13 residues. DNA for the CDR3: TGTGCCAGCAGTTCCGGGACCGCGCTCGGCTACATCTTC. Its protein is CASSSGTALGYIF.

There are a few counts of this clonotype. V gene TRBV21-1 combines with J gene TRBJ2-5; TRBD1 reflects the table's D call only, with no check against the DNA. TRBV21-1 is a listed pseudogene. The CDR3 covers 13 residues. The DNA for the CDR3 is TGTGCCAGCACCCGGGACAGGAAAGAGACCCAGTACTTC. It codes for CASTRDRKETQYF.

The chain joins TRBV20-1 to TRBJ1-2; D gene uncertain. The CDR3 contains 13 residues. V was pared by 5 bases and J by 8 bases, with 18 bases between. Germline-derived CDR1 and CDR2 are DFQATT and SNEGSKA (reference sequence). The CDR3 DNA sequence: TGCAGTGCTGCTCCTCTTGGGCTCCAAGGCTACACCTTC. It yields the protein CSAAPLGLQGYTF.

As regards this clonotype: A read error may produce the germline difference seen at one junction end. The J gene is TRBJ2-1, the V gene TRBV20-1, with 13 bases aligning to TRBD2. The CDR3 covers 14 residues. Germline CDR1 DFQATT, CDR2 SNEGSKA (reference sequence). The CDR3 nucleotides read TGCAATGCTAGGACTAGCGGGGGCTACAATGAGCGGTTCTTC. As protein: CNARTSGGYNERFF.

This clonotype was found a few times. A much more abundant neighbour one base away suggests this may be a read error. The chain carries TRBV6-5 and TRBJ2-1; D call uncertain. Germline V gives CDR1 MNHEY, CDR2 SVGAGI. The CDR3 loop spans 15 amino acids. The CDR3, as DNA: TGTGACAGCAGTTATGACTCCAATTCCTACAATGAGCAGTTCTTC. Protein product: CDSSYDSNSYNEQFF.

Of note for this clonotype: A read error may explain this, as a much larger clone is one base away. The CDR3 region is CSARRALNSPLHF. For the CDR3, the DNA is TGCAGTGCTAGGAGGGCGTTGAATTCACCCCTCCACTTT. The chain couples TRBV20-1 to TRBJ1-6; D gene ambiguous. Per germline, CDR1 DFQATT and CDR2 SNEGSKA (reference sequence). V was pared by 3 bases and J by 7 bases, with 10 bases between. CDR3 length: 13 amino acids.

The sample holds many counts of this clonotype. The V call is TRBV20-1, the J call TRBJ2-2; D gene uncertain. The CDR3 has 15 amino acids. Germline CDR1 reads DFQATT; CDR2 reads SNEGSKA (reference sequence). Trimming left V 4 bases short and J 6 bases short, with 18 bases between. DNA for the CDR3: TGCAGTGCTACTGGCAGTCCACAGAGACCCGGGGAGCTGTTTTTT. This sequence encodes CSATGSPQRPGELFF.

This clonotype was counted a few times. Possible read error: a much larger clone is one base away. V is TRBV6-6 and J is TRBJ2-7; D may be TRBD2 (6 bases). Looked up from germline, CDR1 is MNHNY and CDR2 is SVGAGI (reference sequence). The CDR3 covers 11 residues. Deletions cut 10 bases from V and 12 bases from J, with 19 bases between. CDR3 sequence (DNA): TGTGCCATCACCCTCGGAGGGTTAGGGTACTTC. It translates to CAITLGGLGYF.

About this clonotype itself: At one of its ends the junction is not consistent with the germline gene, which may arise from a read error. J is TRBJ1-1 and V is TRBV7-6; D gene ambiguous. CDR1 is SGHVS, CDR2 FNYEAQ, per germline. This CDR3 is built from 15 residues. CDR3 in DNA: TGTGCCAGCAGCATAGCGGGAATGGTTGGCACTGAAGCTTTCTTT. This codes for CASSIAGMVGTEAFF. The full variable domain, rest sourced from reference TRBV7-6 and TRBJ1-1, is GAGVSQSPRYKVTKRGQDVALRCDPISGHVSLYWYRQALGQGPEFLTYFNYEAQQDKSGLPNDRFSAERPEGSISTLTIQRTEQRDSAMYRCASSIAGMVGTEAFFGQGTRLTVV.

This chain connects TRBV11-3 to TRBJ2-2; 7 nucleotides line up with TRBD2. CDR3 length equals 15 residues. The trim removed 7 bases at V and 6 bases at J, leaving 11 bases unmatched. Germline lookup yields CDR1 SGHNT and CDR2 YENEEA. The CDR3 reads CASNRVAGDSGELFF. The CDR3 DNA reads TGTGCCAGCAACCGGGTGGCGGGAGATTCCGGGGAGCTGTTTTTT.

V gene TRBV11-2 combines with J gene TRBJ2-7; D gene uncertain. Germline CDR1 and CDR2: SGHAT and FQNNGV. V shed 10 bases and J shed 7 bases, with 17 bases lying between them. The CDR3 is made up of 12 amino acids. This CDR3 is CAISLDDGEQYF. The CDR3 bases are TGTGCCATTAGCTTAGATGACGGGGAGCAGTACTTC.